Listed below are T cell receptor beta chains from one sample, sequenced in a study of shared clonotypes between healthy human individuals. This table comes from immunoSEQ multiplex PCR, and its TCRdb copy is limited to in-frame clones, with some not included. The profile covers roughly 1 million clones, with around 76% appearing a single time and about 1.4% taken by the ten largest. What was sequenced was memory CD4+ T cells sorted from blood. The source is a man aged 18 to 29 in good health. CDR3s include the opening cysteine and the closing phenylalanine or tryptophan. The D gene is left open where the match is weak. Where a row states a size, it is once, few, many or the class of an expanded clone; other rows omit it.

d_call,clone_size,j_call,v_call,cdr3_nt,cdr3_aa
TRBD1,once,TRBJ1-2,TRBV10-3,TGTGCCATCAGTGGGGAACCGACAGGGCCGAATGGCTACACCTTC,CAISGEPTGPNGYTF
TRBD1,NA,TRBJ2-5,TRBV6-5,TGTGCCAGCAGTCGACAGGGATTGGGAGAGACCCAGTACTTC,CASSRQGLGETQYF
NA,once,TRBJ2-2,TRBV7-8,TGTGCCAGCAGGGCGTGGGGGAAAGACACCGGGGAGCTGTTTTTT,CASRAWGKDTGELFF
NA,NA,TRBJ2-5,TRBV14,TGTGCCAGCAGCCTCATCCTCCAGGGGGGAGAGACCCAGTACTTC,CASSLILQGGETQYF
TRBD2,NA,TRBJ2-2,TRBV5-1,TGCGCCAGCAGCCCCGGGACTAGGACCGGCGGGGAGCTGTTTTTT,CASSPGTRTGGELFF
NA,NA,TRBJ1-4,TRBV30,TGTGCCTGGAAAGGGGCAGGGGCAACTAATGAAAAACTGTTTTTT,CAWKGAGATNEKLFF
NA,NA,TRBJ2-1,TRBV28,TGTGCCAGCAGCCTCAATCCGGGGCTACCTCAGTTCTTC,CASSLNPGLPQFF
NA,NA,TRBJ1-2,TRBV5-6,TGTGCCAGCAGCTTGGGACAGCCTAGGGCTCCTAACTATGGCTACACCTTC,CASSLGQPRAPNYGYTF
TRBD2,NA,TRBJ2-1,TRBV19,TGTGCCAGTAGGCACTTGGGACTAGCGGGGGGCTACAATGAGCAGTTCTTC,CASRHLGLAGGYNEQFF
NA,NA,TRBJ2-1,TRBV7-2,TGTGCCAGCAGCTTCGAACGGGGATCGTACAATGAGCAGTTCTTC,CASSFERGSYNEQFF
NA,NA,TRBJ2-3,TRBV9,TGTGCCAGCAGCGGCGGAGTGCAAGATACGCAGTATTTT,CASSGGVQDTQYF
NA,NA,TRBJ2-4,TRBV5-1,TGCGCCAGCAGCTTGGATAACCAAGGGGACATTCAGTACTTC,CASSLDNQGDIQYF
NA,NA,TRBJ2-3,TRBV4-3,TGCGCCAGCAGCCAAGAAATTGGAACGGATACGCAGTATTTT,CASSQEIGTDTQYF
NA,NA,TRBJ1-1,TRBV5-1,TGCGCCAGCAGCTTCGGGGTAGAAGCTGAAGCTTTCTTT,CASSFGVEAEAFF
NA,NA,TRBJ1-1,TRBV30,TGTGCCTGGAGGGTTTATGGAAAACAAGCTTTCTTT,CAWRVYGKQAFF
NA,many,TRBJ2-7,TRBV7-3,TGTGCCAGCAGCGCCCAGAAGGGGTCCGAGCAGTACTTC,CASSAQKGSEQYF
NA,few,TRBJ2-7,TRBV7-8,TGTGCCACCCGGCAAACCTGGGACGAGCAGTACTTC,CATRQTWDEQYF
TRBD1,NA,TRBJ1-2,TRBV5-5,TGTGCCAGCACGGCAGGGGGCTTAAGAGCCGTGGGCTACACCTTC,CASTAGGLRAVGYTF
TRBD1,NA,TRBJ1-5,TRBV10-3,TGTGCCATCAGAGCGGACAGGGGGCCGAATCAGCCCCAGCATTTT,CAIRADRGPNQPQHF
TRBD2,NA,TRBJ2-1,TRBV6-6,TGTGCCAGCAGTTCTGGGACTAGTGCCAATGAGCAGTTCTTC,CASSSGTSANEQFF
NA,NA,TRBJ2-2,TRBV5-1,TGCGCCAGCAAACCGACAGGGACTACCGGGGAGCTGTTTTTT,CASKPTGTTGELFF
TRBD1,NA,TRBJ1-6,TRBV28,TGTGCCAGCAGTGGGCGGGACAGGGTTAATTCACCCCTCCACTTT,CASSGRDRVNSPLHF
NA,NA,TRBJ1-4,TRBV5-1,TGCGCCAGCAGCTTGACGCAGGGGCAACTGTTTTTT,CASSLTQGQLFF
TRBD1,NA,TRBJ1-5,TRBV7-2,TGTGCCAGCAGCGCCCGGACAGGTGATAGCAATCAGCCCCAGCATTTT,CASSARTGDSNQPQHF
NA,once,TRBJ1-2,TRBV6-5,TGTGCCAGCAGTTACAGGCGGGAGAATTATGGCTACACCTTC,CASSYRRENYGYTF
NA,NA,TRBJ2-5,TRBV5-6,TGTGTCAGCAGCTTGGGGCTAACCCGGGAGACCCAGTACTTC,CVSSLGLTRETQYF
TRBD1,NA,TRBJ1-4,TRBV5-4,TGTGCCAGCAGCTTGAAGGGACAGGGTAGTGAAAAACTGTTTTTT,CASSLKGQGSEKLFF
NA,many,TRBJ1-4,TRBV5-5,TGTGCCAGCAGCTTGGGACAGTCTAATGAAAAACTGTTTTTT,CASSLGQSNEKLFF
TRBD1,NA,TRBJ1-3,TRBV2,TGTGCCAGCAGACAGGGGGTCTCTGGAAACACCATATATTTT,CASRQGVSGNTIYF
NA,NA,TRBJ2-7,TRBV5-5,TGTGCCAGCAGCTTGCAGACGGGCGAGCAGTACTTC,CASSLQTGEQYF
TRBD1,NA,TRBJ2-7,TRBV5-1,TGCGCCAGCAGCTTAACCGACAGGGGACGTTACGAGCAGTACTTC,CASSLTDRGRYEQYF
TRBD2,NA,TRBJ2-1,TRBV11-2,TGTGCCAGCAGCTTAGATCATAGCGGGGAACGGAAGTTCTTC,CASSLDHSGERKFF
NA,NA,TRBJ2-5,TRBV5-8,TGTGCCAGCAGCTCGTATGGGACCCAGTACTTC,CASSSYGTQYF
TRBD1,few,TRBJ1-2,TRBV7-2,TGTGCCAGCAGCCTAAACAGGGGCGACTATGGCTACACCTTC,CASSLNRGDYGYTF
NA,NA,TRBJ2-1,TRBV29-1,TGCAGCGGAAGTTTGGACAGCCGTGAACAGTTCTTC,CSGSLDSREQFF
NA,NA,TRBJ2-7,TRBV9,TGTGCCAGCAGCCCCCGGACTCAGTCCTACGAGCAGTACTTC,CASSPRTQSYEQYF
TRBD1,NA,TRBJ1-5,TRBV6-1,TGTGCCAGCAGTGCAATGAGTAAGACAGGGGGAAGGAATAGCAATCAGCCCCAGCATTTT,CASSAMSKTGGRNSNQPQHF
NA,few,TRBJ2-1,TRBV27,TGTGCCAGCAGTCTCTCCCCGGGACTGACCAACAATGAGCAGTTCTTC,CASSLSPGLTNNEQFF
TRBD2,NA,TRBJ2-3,TRBV4-3,TGCGCCAGCAGCCAAGGGATGGCGGGAGGCCGCACAGATACGCAGTATTTT,CASSQGMAGGRTDTQYF
NA,NA,TRBJ1-4,TRBV6-6,TGTGCCAGCAAGTTAGGGCCAGGGTCTAATGAAAAACTGTTTTTT,CASKLGPGSNEKLFF
TRBD1,NA,TRBJ1-5,TRBV30,TGTGCCTGGGAGACAGGGGAGGGACAGCCCCAGCATTTT,CAWETGEGQPQHF